The 15 T cell receptor beta chains below all came from one sample that was sequenced in a study of blood T cell repertoires in COVID-19. Data came from immunoSEQ multiplex PCR; TCRdb stores just in-frame clones and leaves some out. The sample holds hundreds of thousands of clones; roughly 85% are singletons and the top ten take roughly 4.6%. Specimen: peripheral blood. These receptor sequences come from a man aged 50-59 years with COVID-19, enrolled during active disease.

This clone was seen a handful of times. The rearrangement joins TRBV27 to TRBJ2-7; 7 nucleotides agree with TRBD2. The CDR3 has 14 residues. The germline V gene encodes CDR1 MNHEY and CDR2 SMNVEV (reference sequence). Trimming removed 1 base from V and 6 bases from J; junction bases left unmatched: 6. The CDR3 nucleotides are TGTGCCAGCAGTTTATTGGGCGGGGGAGGCGAGCAGTACTTC. It specifies CASSLLGGGGEQYF.

The chain employs TRBV9 and TRBJ1-1, with 10 nucleotides matching TRBD1. V lost 2 bases to trimming and J lost 1 base; unmatched junction nucleotides: 5. From germline, CDR1 is SGDLS and CDR2 YYNGEE. The CDR3 extends over 16 amino acids. The CDR3 region is CASSVTGGAENTEAFF. The CDR3 nucleotides are TGTGCCAGCAGCGTGACAGGGGGCGCAGAGAACACTGAAGCTTTCTTT.

The chain combines TRBV30 with TRBJ2-2; the D gene is possibly TRBD2 (6 bases). The CDR3 covers 14 residues. Germline lookup yields CDR1 GTSNPN and CDR2 SVGIG (reference sequence). Trimming removed 0 bases from V and 6 bases from J, with 11 bases in between. Here the CDR3 DNA reads TGTGCCTGGAGTGTACTCAGGAGGGCCGGGGAGCTGTTTTTT. This translates into CAWSVLRRAGELFF.

The CDR3 reads CASSPRTGGWTEAFF. The CDR3 DNA is TGTGCCAGCAGCCCTCGGACAGGGGGCTGGACTGAAGCTTTCTTT. The chain links TRBV5-6 to TRBJ1-1; 11 bases agree with TRBD1. In germline, CDR1 is SGHDT, CDR2 YYEEEE. Losses at the gene ends were 4 bases for V and 5 bases for J; bases not matched to a gene: 7. The CDR3 consists of 15 residues.

V and J are TRBV11-3 and TRBJ1-5; D is unresolved. V was clipped by 1 base and J by 9 bases, with 25 bases between them. The CDR3 has 18 amino acids. CDR1 is SGHNT and CDR2 is YENEEA in the germline V gene. CDR3 amino acids: CASSLVSRGSLEFGPQHF. CDR3 DNA: TGTGCCAGCAGCTTAGTTTCTCGGGGTTCCCTTGAGTTCGGGCCCCAGCATTTT. The full variable domain, its missing parts supplied by reference TRBV11-3 and TRBJ1-5, is EAGVVQSPRYKIIEKKQPVAFWCNPISGHNTLYWYLQNLGQGPELLIRYENEEAVDDSQLPKDRFSAERLKGVDSTLKIQPAELGDSAVYLCASSLVSRGSLEFGPQHFGDGTRLSIL.

V usage is TRBV14 and J usage is TRBJ2-2, with D possibly matching TRBD1 (5 bases). The V and J ends lost 0 bases and 4 bases respectively, with 9 bases between them. Germline assignment: CDR1 SGHDN and CDR2 FVKESK. CDR3 length: 15 amino acids. In nucleotides, the CDR3 is TGTGCCAGCAGCCAAGATACAGGATTCACCGGGGAGCTGTTTTTT. Amino acid sequence: CASSQDTGFTGELFF.

This chain links TRBV19 with TRBJ2-3, with TRBD2 matching over 8 bases. Trimming removed 1 base from V and 6 bases from J; junction bases left unmatched: 9. This CDR3 contains 16 residues. Germline assignment: CDR1 LNHDA and CDR2 SQIVND (reference sequence). CDR3 in amino acids: CASSIGPPGGADTQYF. The CDR3 bases are TGTGCCAGTAGTATAGGCCCCCCCGGGGGGGCGGATACGCAGTATTTT.

The rearrangement uses TRBV7-8 and TRBJ2-7, with TRBD2 identical over 7 bases. CDR1 SGHVS and CDR2 FQNEAQ come from the germline V gene. V dropped 2 bases and J dropped 5; count of bases not matched to a gene: 6. The length of the CDR3 is 14 residues. The CDR3, as DNA: TGTGCCAGCAGCTTATGGGGGGGGACCCACGAGCAGTACTTC. Translated: CASSLWGGTHEQYF.

The J gene is TRBJ1-5, the V gene TRBV10-1, with 8 positions matching TRBD1. J gave up 4 bases and V 2 bases, and 7 bases lay outside the gene matches. The CDR3 has 16 amino acids. Germline V gene data show CDR1 as WNHNN and CDR2 as SYGVQD (reference sequence). The CDR3 spells CASSEEGQGKNQPQHF. The CDR3 DNA follows: TGCGCCAGCAGTGAGGAAGGACAGGGAAAAAATCAGCCCCAGCATTTT.

This clone was detected only once. The chain recombines TRBV2 with TRBJ2-7; D not certain. The CDR3 contains 10 residues. CDR1 is SNHLY, CDR2 FYNNEI, per germline. Trimming shortened V by 7 bases and J by 4 bases, and 5 bases separated the two germline ends. The CDR3 DNA sequence: TGTGCCAGCAACGGGTACGAGCAGTACTTC. This gives the protein CASNGYEQYF.

The chain employs TRBV15 and TRBJ2-7; TRBD2 matches 10 bases. Trimming took 0 bases from V and 5 from J; bases not matched to a gene: 7. Germline assignment: CDR1 LNHNV and CDR2 YYDKDF (reference sequence). CDR3 size: 16 residues. CDR3 loop: CATSREYSGGRHEQYF. In DNA, the CDR3 is TGTGCCACCAGCAGAGAATATAGCGGGGGGAGGCACGAGCAGTACTTC.

The CDR3 nucleotides are TGTGCCAGCTCACCCCGACAGACTTCACCCCTCCACTTT. Its translation is CASSPRQTSPLHF. The chain employs TRBV18 and TRBJ1-6, with D perhaps matching TRBD1 (5 bases). Germline V gives CDR1 KGHSH, CDR2 LQKENI. This CDR3 is built from 13 residues. V lost 3 bases to trimming and J lost 9 bases, with 9 bases between them. Full variable domain (outside the CDR3, taken from reference TRBV18 and TRBJ1-6): NAGVMQNPRHLVRRRGQEARLRCSPMKGHSHVYWYRQLPEEGLKFMVYLQKENIIDESGMPKERFSAEFPKEGPSILRIQQVVRGDSAAYFCASSPRQTSPLHFGNGTRLTVT.

The V and J genes are TRBV15 and TRBJ1-4; D is undetermined. Germline CDR1 reads LNHNV; CDR2 reads YYDKDF (reference sequence). Between the trimmed V and J ends, which lost 1 base and 2 bases, there was a span of 11 bases. CDR3 size: 16 residues. CDR3 nucleotide sequence: TGTGCCACCAGCAGAGGCAGCGCGGGGACTAATGAAAAACTGTTTTTT. This translates into CATSRGSAGTNEKLFF.

The chain has TRBV18 and TRBJ2-1, with 10 bases aligning to TRBD2. V lost 4 bases, J lost 3 bases, and 3 bases stayed unmatched. Germline CDR1 KGHSH, CDR2 LQKENI. The CDR3 consists of 15 residues. The CDR3 region is CASSLAGGNYNEQFF. The DNA of the CDR3 is TGTGCCAGCTCACTAGCGGGGGGCAACTACAATGAGCAGTTCTTC.

The chain employs TRBV5-3 and TRBJ1-2; a possible D gene is TRBD1 (6 bases). TRBV5-3 is an ORF, and what it does is uncertain. The CDR3 runs to 12 residues. The V and J ends lost 5 bases and 7 bases respectively, with 12 bases between them. CDR3 in amino acids: CARRGRRGGYTF. CDR3 DNA: TGTGCCAGAAGGGGCCGCAGGGGTGGCTACACCTTC.